The clone carrying this T cell receptor (beta chain) appeared a few times. As yet, its antigen is unknown. Profiling relied on immunoSEQ multiplex PCR, and the TCRdb table lists in-frame clones only, not all of them. Of approximately 2,000,000 clones in the sample, 92% are singletons; the top ten hold 0.37%. The record originates from a study of shared clonotypes between healthy human individuals. Study information: Three plates were used per donor for CD4 naive, three for CD4 memory, two for CD8 naive and one for CD8 memory. Study-wide results and caveats: Clonotype sharing among donors, it was expected, would be affected by sequencing depth.

Those who donated, Caucasian adults without exception, all lived in Nashville, Tennessee. The specimen sequenced was naive CD4+ T cells from PBMCs. Subset described: CD45RA+ positively selected. The receptor comes from a man younger than 35 in good health. Some clones in this sample may be carry-over from other donors' samples.

The CDR3: CASSFGTGSGELFF. The DNA for the CDR3 is TGTGCCAGCAGCTTTGGGACAGGGTCCGGGGAGCTGTTTTTT. This chain connects TRBV7-3 to TRBJ2-2; the match to TRBD1 covers 9 bases. CDR1 SGHTA and CDR2 FQGTGA come from the germline V gene. V lost 3 bases and J lost 6; bases outside the gene matches: 2. This CDR3 region has 14 residues.